One and the same sample provided the 20 T cell receptor beta chains below, sequenced in a study of STAT5B mutations in CD4+ large granular lymphocyte leukemia. Measured with immunoSEQ multiplex PCR; TCRdb has only the in-frame clones, and not every one. The sample shows about 32,000 clones, approximately 71% of them seen only once. Sequenced: CD4+ T cells from blood buffy coats. The source is a human donor in good health.

The rearrangement uses TRBV29-1 and TRBJ2-7; TRBD1 matches 11 bases. V was pared by 6 bases and J by 3 bases, with 7 bases of the junction left unmatched. Germline CDR1 reads SQVTM; CDR2 reads ANQGSEA. The CDR3 extends over 14 amino acids. Written as DNA, the CDR3 is TGCAGCGTGGGAGGTGGGACAGGGGGCTACGAGCAGTACTTC. Encoded protein: CSVGGGTGGYEQYF.

The chain recombines TRBV19 with TRBJ1-3; 8 positions agree with TRBD1. Per the germline V gene, CDR1 is LNHDA and CDR2 is SQIVND (reference sequence). After removal of 9 bases from V and 1 base from J, the junction contained 2 bases not matched to a gene. The CDR3 totals 13 residues. In DNA form, the CDR3 reads TGTGCCAGCCGACAGGGGTCTGGAAACACCATATATTTT. The encoded protein is CASRQGSGNTIYF. The full variable domain, rest sourced from reference TRBV19 and TRBJ1-3, is DGGITQSPKYLFRKEGQNVTLSCEQNLNHDAMYWYRQDPGQGLRLIYYSQIVNDFQKGDIAEGYSVSREKKESFPLTVTSAQKNPTAFYLCASRQGSGNTIYFGEGSWLTVV.

CDR3 protein: CASGLMNTEAFF. The CDR3 nucleotides are TGTGCCAGCGGACTTATGAACACTGAAGCTTTCTTT. The V call is TRBV28, the J call TRBJ1-1, with no clear D. The germline V gene encodes CDR1 MDHEN and CDR2 SYDVKM. The germline V and J ends were trimmed by 8 bases and 0 bases, with 7 bases remaining between them. CDR3 size: 12 residues.

The J gene is TRBJ2-2, the V gene TRBV6-1; TRBD2 matches 7 bases. This CDR3 is 14 amino acids long. Germline CDR1 reads MNHNS; CDR2 reads SASEGT. V gave up 1 base and J gave up 6 bases; unmatched junction bases: 2. CDR3 sequence (DNA): TGTGCCAGCAGTGAAGAGGGAGGGGCCGGGGAGCTGTTTTTT. Translating it yields CASSEEGGAGELFF.

This chain links TRBV10-3 with TRBJ2-5; TRBD1 matches 7 bases. Germline-derived CDR1 and CDR2 are ENHRY and SYGVKD. J was trimmed by 3 bases and V by 8 bases; bases with no gene match: 6. This CDR3 region has 13 residues. The CDR3 coding sequence is TGTGCCATCCAAATGGGGACAGAAGAGACCCAGTACTTC. Protein product: CAIQMGTEETQYF.

The chain employs TRBV7-2 and TRBJ2-3; D is perhaps TRBD1 or TRBD2 (5 bases each). CDR1 and CDR2 from the germline V gene are SGHTA and FQGNSA. This CDR3 is 12 amino acids long. Trimming took 5 bases from V and 10 from J, leaving 13 bases between them. The CDR3 loop is CASSPYRGPQYF. Written as DNA, the CDR3 is TGTGCCAGCAGCCCCTACCGGGGACCGCAGTATTTT.

Only a few counts were recorded for this clone. Within the sample, other DNA sequences also encode this same CDR3. The chain has TRBV6-4 and TRBJ1-1; 8 positions match TRBD1. In germline, CDR1 is MRHNA, CDR2 SNTAGT. The CDR3 consists of 14 residues. The junction had 4 bases not matched to a gene; V was cut back by 2 bases and J by 5 bases. The CDR3 here is CASSDTDRGTEAFF. In DNA form, the CDR3 reads TGTGCCAGCAGTGACACAGACAGGGGAACTGAAGCTTTCTTT.

This chain links TRBV29-1 with TRBJ2-6; D not certain. This CDR3 region has 12 residues. V lost 2 bases, J lost 3 bases, and 2 bases lay in between. Germline V gene sequence: CDR1 SQVTM, CDR2 ANQGSEA. CDR3 sequence (DNA): TGCAGCGTTGAATATGGGGCCAACGTCCTGACTTTC. This translates into CSVEYGANVLTF.

The J gene is TRBJ2-2, the V gene TRBV9; D may be TRBD1 (6 bases). CDR1 is SGDLS and CDR2 is YYNGEE in the germline V gene. V lost 0 bases and J 6 bases, leaving 6 bases between the germline ends. The CDR3 totals 13 residues. CDR3 loop: CASSVGGPGELFF. CDR3 nucleotide sequence: TGTGCCAGCAGCGTAGGGGGGCCCGGGGAGCTGTTTTTT.

This chain joins TRBV19 and TRBJ2-2; maybe TRBD1 (5 bases). The germline V gene encodes CDR1 LNHDA and CDR2 SQIVND (reference sequence). CDR3 length: 14 residues. The ends were cut back, 7 bases at V and 2 bases at J, with 11 bases in the middle. The DNA for the CDR3 is TGTGCCAGTAAAGACAGTCCAAACACCGGGGAGCTGTTTTTT. Translating gives CASKDSPNTGELFF. Complete variable domain (other parts from reference TRBV19 and TRBJ2-2): DGGITQSPKYLFRKEGQNVTLSCEQNLNHDAMYWYRQDPGQGLRLIYYSQIVNDFQKGDIAEGYSVSREKKESFPLTVTSAQKNPTAFYLCASKDSPNTGELFFGEGSRLTVL.

V is TRBV27 and J is TRBJ2-2, with 9 bases fitting TRBD1. Looked up from germline, CDR1 is MNHEY and CDR2 is SMNVEV (reference sequence). V lost 1 base to trimming and J lost 5 bases; unmatched junction nucleotides: 8. This CDR3 has 17 amino acids. The CDR3 sequence: CASSLLYRGRDTGELFF. CDR3 coding DNA: TGTGCCAGCAGTTTATTATACAGGGGGCGCGATACCGGGGAGCTGTTTTTT.

The V gene is TRBV9, the J gene TRBJ2-5; 7 nucleotides align to TRBD2. J was trimmed by 4 bases and V by 0 bases; bases with no gene match: 12. Germline loops: CDR1 SGDLS, CDR2 YYNGEE. CDR3 length equals 17 residues. Here the CDR3 reads CASSVGENGGTGETQYF. The CDR3 DNA sequence: TGTGCCAGCAGCGTAGGGGAGAACGGGGGGACGGGAGAGACCCAGTACTTC. The full variable domain, with the rest looked up from reference TRBV9 and TRBJ2-5, is DSGVTQTPKHLITATGQRVTLRCSPRSGDLSVYWYQQSLDQGLQFLIQYYNGEERAKGNILERFSAQQFPDLHSELNLSSLELGDSALYFCASSVGENGGTGETQYFGPGTRLLVL.

This clone was seen a few times. This chain uses TRBV5-4 with TRBJ2-1; D remains ambiguous. CDR3 size: 13 residues. The V and J ends lost 3 bases and 8 bases respectively, with 12 bases between them. Germline CDR1 SGHNT, CDR2 YYREEE (reference sequence). CDR3 bases: TGTGCCAGCAGCTCCCCCAACGCAGATGAGCAGTTCTTC. Protein sequence: CASSSPNADEQFF.

This sequence joins TRBV7-9 and TRBJ1-2; TRBD1 matches at 10 bases. J lost 7 bases, V lost 4 bases, and 9 bases had no gene match. In germline, CDR1 is SEHNR, CDR2 FQNEAQ (reference sequence). This CDR3 is built from 15 residues. The CDR3 DNA is TGTGCCAGCAGCTCTGGGACAGGGGAGGTAGCTGGCTACACCTTC. This codes for CASSSGTGEVAGYTF. Variable domain in full (rest from reference TRBV7-9 and TRBJ1-2): DTGVSQNPRHKITKRGQNVTFRCDPISEHNRLYWYRQTLGQGPEFLTYFQNEAQLEKSRLLSDRFSAERPKGSFSTLEIQRTEQGDSAMYLCASSSGTGEVAGYTFGSGTRLTVV.

This chain connects TRBV16 to TRBJ1-5; D is unclear. The V and J ends lost 0 bases and 9 bases respectively, with 6 bases between them. In germline, CDR1 is KGHSY, CDR2 FQNENV. The CDR3 is 12 amino acids. Here the CDR3 reads CASSQSFRPQHF. The CDR3, as DNA: TGTGCCAGCAGCCAATCGTTCCGGCCCCAGCATTTT.

The chain combines TRBV7-8 with TRBJ1-1; D uncertain. V was cut by 0 bases and J by 6 bases, with 11 bases left in between. The CDR3 is made up of 14 amino acids. The germline V gene encodes CDR1 SGHVS and CDR2 FQNEAQ. The CDR3 nucleotides read TGTGCCAGCAGCTTAGCGATTTTAGGCCCTGAAGCTTTCTTT. This encodes CASSLAILGPEAFF. Looking up the rest from reference TRBV7-8 and TRBJ1-1 gives the full variable domain: GAGVSQSPRYKVAKRGQDVALRCDPISGHVSLFWYQQALGQGPEFLTYFQNEAQLDKSGLPSDRFFAERPEGSVSTLKIQRTQQEDSAVYLCASSLAILGPEAFFGQGTRLTVV.

This clone was seen a few times. V usage is TRBV6-1 and J usage is TRBJ1-2; D gene unclear. The CDR3 runs 13 residues. The germline gives CDR1 MNHNS, CDR2 SASEGT. V was pared by 5 bases and J by 6 bases, with 13 bases between. The chain's CDR3 is CASSLNGHNGYTF. The CDR3 DNA sequence: TGTGCCAGCAGTCTCAATGGGCACAATGGCTACACCTTC.

This clone came up a few times. In nucleotides, the CDR3 is TGTGCCAGCAGTGACGGGGGCGCCACTGAAGCTTTCTTT. Translation gives CASSDGGATEAFF. The genes are TRBV6-4 and TRBJ1-1; maybe TRBD1 (6 bases). The V end lost 2 bases, the J end lost 4 bases, and 8 bases lay between the germline ends. The CDR3 covers 13 residues. From germline, CDR1 is MRHNA and CDR2 SNTAGT.

This chain uses TRBV13 with TRBJ2-5; TRBD2 matches 9 bases. Trimming cost V 3 bases and J 7 bases; bases outside gene matches: 12. The germline CDR1 and CDR2 sequences are PRHDT and FYEKMQ (reference sequence). This CDR3 has 16 amino acids. CDR3 residues: CASSLRRGGIIGTQYF. The DNA of the CDR3 is TGTGCCAGCAGCTTGAGGCGGGGGGGCATTATAGGGACCCAGTACTTC. Combining the CDR3 with reference TRBV13 and TRBJ2-5 gives the whole variable domain AAGVIQSPRHLIKEKRETATLKCYPIPRHDTVYWYQQGPGQDPQFLISFYEKMQSDKGSIPDRFSAQQFSDYHSELNMSSLELGDSALYFCASSLRRGGIIGTQYFGPGTRLLVL.

The chain carries TRBV4-1 and TRBJ1-6; no definite D call. Germline V gene sequence: CDR1 MGHRA, CDR2 YSYEKL. The CDR3 covers 13 residues. Deletions cut 4 bases from V and 10 bases from J, with 11 bases between. The CDR3 spells CASSRTPPSPLHF. Here the CDR3 DNA reads TGCGCCAGCAGCCGTACACCACCATCACCCCTCCACTTT.